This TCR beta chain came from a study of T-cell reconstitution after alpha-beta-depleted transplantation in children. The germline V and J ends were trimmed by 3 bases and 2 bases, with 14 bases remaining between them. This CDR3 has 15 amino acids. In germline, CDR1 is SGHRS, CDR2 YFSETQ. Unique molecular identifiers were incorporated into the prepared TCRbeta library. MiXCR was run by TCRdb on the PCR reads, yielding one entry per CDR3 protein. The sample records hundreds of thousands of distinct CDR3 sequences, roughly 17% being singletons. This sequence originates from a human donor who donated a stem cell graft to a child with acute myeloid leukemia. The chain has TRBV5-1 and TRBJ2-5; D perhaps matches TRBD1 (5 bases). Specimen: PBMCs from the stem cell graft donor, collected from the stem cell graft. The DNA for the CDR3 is TGCGCCAGCAGCTGGGAACGGGCAGGGCAAGAGACCCAGTACTTC. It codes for CASSWERAGQETQYF. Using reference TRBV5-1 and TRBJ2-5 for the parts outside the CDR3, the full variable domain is KAGVTQTPRYLIKTRGQQVTLSCSPISGHRSVSWYQQTPGQGLQFLFEYFSETQRNKGNFPGRFSGRQFSNSRSEMNVSTLELGDSALYLCASSWERAGQETQYFGPGTRLLVL.